Listed here is a single T cell receptor (beta chain). Under the authors' procedure: How many nucleated cells were present was estimated from reference gene primer amplification. Profiled with immunoSEQ multiplex PCR; TCRdb holds only in-frame clones, not every one. D and trimming come from the DNA, and the V and J calls and clone size come from that table. This table has about 280,000 clones, roughly 85% appearing once. The data derive from a study of blood T cell repertoires in COVID-19. The wider study: Italy, Spain and the United States were the sources of the convalescent and acute COVID-19 samples. In each case, the material was cDNA or gDNA derived from T cells, B-cell-depleted T cells, or PBMCs.

The V gene's germline CDR1 is SGHTA and CDR2 FQGNSA. V shed 5 bases and J 0 bases; nucleotides not matched to a gene: 11. The CDR3 loop spans 19 amino acids. The V and J genes are TRBV7-2 and TRBJ2-1; 12 nucleotides align to TRBD2. Sequencing was performed on peripheral blood. The TCR was taken from a middle-aged man with active or convalescent COVID-19. As DNA, the CDR3 is TGTGCCAGCAGCCATAGGACTAGCGGGATCTTCAGCTCCTACAATGAGCAGTTCTTC. Translated: CASSHRTSGIFSSYNEQFF.